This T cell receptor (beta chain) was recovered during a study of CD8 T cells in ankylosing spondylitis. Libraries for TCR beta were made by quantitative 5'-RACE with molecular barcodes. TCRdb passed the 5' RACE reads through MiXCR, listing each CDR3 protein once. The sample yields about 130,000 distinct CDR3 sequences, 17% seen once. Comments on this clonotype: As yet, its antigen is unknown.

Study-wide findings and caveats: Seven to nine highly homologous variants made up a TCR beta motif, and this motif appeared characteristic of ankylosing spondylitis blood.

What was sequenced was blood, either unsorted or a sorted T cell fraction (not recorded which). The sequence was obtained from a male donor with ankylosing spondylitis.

The CDR3 reads CASSYYREERTEAFF. CDR3 sequence (DNA): TGTGCCAGCAGCTATTACAGGGAAGAGAGAACTGAAGCTTTCTTT. The chain combines TRBV5-8 with TRBJ1-1; tentatively, D is TRBD1 (6 bases). CDR1 is SGHTS, CDR2 YDEGEE, per germline. The CDR3 is made up of 15 amino acids. V was clipped by 3 bases and J by 5 bases, with 17 bases between them.